Listed here are 3 T cell receptor beta chains from one sample, sequenced in a study of vaccination and CD4 T cells after COVID-19. Cultured CD4+ T-cell DNA underwent Oncomine TCR Beta short-read sequencing. One entry per CDR3 protein results from TCRdb running MiXCR on the PCR reads. The sample yields tens of thousands of distinct CDR3 sequences, over 40% seen once. Time point described: late sampling 161 to 241 days after vaccination in a few convalescent patients. Sample treatment: approximately 10-day PBMC culture with coronavirus spike peptide pools or control peptides (ViraFEST assay). No antigen has been identified for these receptors. Specimen: CD4+ T cells from blood, cultured in vitro, collected about 7 months after SARS-CoV-2 vaccination. The receptors were sampled from a human donor who had recovered from COVID-19.

The CDR3 loop is CASSPGQGFREQYF. DNA of the CDR3: TGCGCCAGCAGCCCGGGACAGGGGTTCCGCGAGCAGTACTTC. The V gene is TRBV4-1, the J gene TRBJ2-7; 10 positions agree with TRBD1. The length of the CDR3 is 14 residues. Germline V gene data show CDR1 as MGHRA and CDR2 as YSYEKL. J gave up 6 bases and V 4 bases, and 6 bases lay outside the gene matches.

The chain joins TRBV28 to TRBJ2-7; D gene uncertain. CDR1 is MDHEN and CDR2 is SYDVKM in the germline V gene. Trimming shortened V by 5 bases and J by 3 bases, and 11 bases separated the two germline ends. CDR3 length: 13 amino acids. This CDR3 is CASSKHLIYEQYF. The CDR3 DNA is TGTGCCAGCAGTAAACACCTCATCTACGAGCAGTACTTC.

In its sample, this clonotype was seen a few times. The V and J genes are TRBV20-1 and TRBJ2-5; D may be TRBD2 (5 bases). Trimming removed 3 bases at V and 0 bases at J, with 14 bases between. The CDR3 runs to 15 residues. Germline lookup yields CDR1 DFQATT and CDR2 SNEGSKA (reference sequence). CDR3 amino acids: CSARRAEQNQETQYF. For the CDR3, the DNA is TGCAGTGCTAGGAGGGCGGAGCAAAACCAAGAGACCCAGTACTTC.